The T cell receptor (beta chain) under discussion was sequenced for a study of molecular identifiers for immune sequencing clone quantification (dated by TCRdb to 2017 to 2018). Some background on the complete study: For a replicate experiment, RNA from around 20,000 or 99,000 naive CD8 T cells was divided into five aliquots, of which four were sequenced. This methods study benchmarked molecular-identifier clustering-based TCR repertoire sequencing (MIDCIRS) and TCR RNA copy counting, using CD8 T cells to do so. The research as a whole found: About 3 recovered TCR RNA copies per cell were obtained by modeling, versus roughly 10 by digital PCR, implying a capture efficiency of 25% to 30%. Spiked-in Jurkat TCR RNA equivalent to a single cell was reported to be detectable even among 850,000 to 1,000,000 naive CD8 T cells. Highly expanded clone sizes could be underestimated because identical TCR molecules may share a barcode. Naive libraries contained spiked-in Jurkat TCR RNA (around ten copies' worth), which is not part of the donor repertoire. When barcode sub-clustering was left out, chimeric consensus sequences inflated TCR diversity, with chimeras reaching as high as 47%. In CMV-specific effector cells, over 99% of molecules were held by clones above 20 RNA copies, whereas under 1% of molecules were held by such clones in naive cells.

Naive CD8 T cell libraries were made from 20,000 to 1,000,000 sorted cells using 10%, 30% or 50% of purified RNA. Naive CD8 T cells, defined as CD8+CD4-CCR7+CD45RA+, were FACS-sorted into RLT Plus buffer on a BD FACSAria II. Around 10 TCR copies' worth of Jurkat RNA were spiked into roughly 18,000-1,000,000 naive CD8 T cell samples to test detection sensitivity. Enrichment of CD8 T cells was performed with RosetteSep CD8+ T Cell Enrichment Cocktail and Ficoll-Paque, after which ACK red cell lysis was carried out. Libraries were constructed by PCR. Sequencer: NextSeq 500. Bulk TCR libraries were generated as previously described, with the TCR primers listed in Table S5 used. Purification of total RNA was performed with the Qiagen AllPrep DNA/RNA kit. Before any analysis, reads coming from multiple sequencing runs of the same library were combined into one pool. In the original analysis: Reads were retained only if the reads had an exact TCR constant sequence, and the retained reads were trimmed to 150 nt and grouped according to their 12-nt molecular barcodes. Reads inside each barcode group were sub-clustered using a 15% Levenshtein threshold, and a quality-weighted consensus sequence was constructed for each RNA molecule. Non-functional sequences were discarded, and so were lower-count sequences lying one edit away from another sequence. Based on a fit of two negative binomial distributions, barcode sub-clusters having less than 20% of the maximum read count were discarded. In TCRdb, the public reads were trimmed at Q25 with fastp and aligned with MiXCR, with productive beta chains retained. Rows with one shared CDR3 protein collapse into an entry with the most common genes and DNA. Here the V and J calls rest on TCRdb's processing, not on the authors' analysis. For this sample there are about half a million distinct CDR3 sequences; approximately 25% appear just once. The top ten clones comprise roughly 0.79% of the sample.

This clonotype has a count of ten or more. It has no known antigen specificity. Per-base quality was not reported, and no clone a single base away is much larger than it. The germline ends are 11 bases apart after V is trimmed by 2 bases and J by 6 bases. From the cysteine through the phenylalanine, the CDR3 covers 12 amino acids. CDR3 DNA only is kept here, 36 bases in frame from base 1. Per the germline V gene, SQVTM is the CDR1 and ANQGSEA is the CDR2. Sequenced sample: naive CD8+ T cells from blood, with Jurkat cell RNA spiked in. The sample's cell subset or site label, in plain terms: FACS-sorted CD8+CD4-CCR7+CD45RA+ naive T cells. Here the chain combines TRBV29-1 and TRBJ2-7; the D segment cannot be called with confidence. This TCR was sampled from a human donor in good health. Some libraries in this study had Jurkat cell RNA spiked in. In nucleotides, the sequence is TGCAGCGTTGAACGGCAGGCCAGCGAGCAGTACTTC. Its protein product is CSVERQASEQYF.